The source of this TCR beta chain is a study of OX40 agonist ivuxolimab in advanced cancers. Concerning the study at large: The costimulatory receptor OX40 (CD134) was targeted by ivuxolimab, a fully human IgG2 agonistic monoclonal antibody. Partial responses were achieved by three dose-escalation patients, of whom one had hepatocellular carcinoma and two had cutaneous melanoma. Patients were allowed to have had prior anti-PD-1, anti-PD-L1 or anti-CTLA-4 therapy, and 30% to 40% of the dose-escalation patients had been treated with checkpoint inhibitors. Peripheral TCRbeta sequencing aimed to test whether ivuxolimab altered TCR sequence diversity and caused clonal T-cell expansion. In the dose-escalation cohort, approximately 82% of patients were male, and the mean age was approximately 55 years, with a range of roughly 20 to 85. Among the 52 dose-escalation patients, about 20 had hepatocellular carcinoma, around 15 melanoma, 9 renal cell carcinoma and 9 head and neck cancer. The paper reports the monotherapy dose-escalation portion (N of about 54 patients) of the phase I ivuxolimab trial. Intravenous ivuxolimab was administered to patients every 2 weeks at six dose levels: 0.01, 0.1, 0.3, 1.5, 3 and 10 mg/kg. Beyond this particular receptor, the publication reports: Low levels of normalized T-cell clonal expansion were also seen in some patients who did not respond. In partial responders in the 0.1-3.0 mg/kg groups, normalized peripheral clonal expansion was found to be among the lowest, especially among CD8+ T cells. Which antigens the clonally expanded peripheral T cells were specific for was not determined. Clonal expansion of both CD4+ and CD8+ blood T cells was observed from baseline to week 6 at doses 0.1 to 3.0 mg/kg. After ivuxolimab, expanded clones were on average more numerous among CD8+ T cells than among CD4+ T cells.

Patients with a history of autoimmune disease or receiving systemic immunosuppression were excluded from the trial. Peripheral blood for TCR sequencing was drawn from every dose cohort at baseline, at cycle 4 day 1 and at cycle 7 day 1. The samples were drawn from a first-in-human, open-label, multicenter phase I dose-escalation trial of ivuxolimab. Adults with locally advanced or metastatic head and neck squamous cell, hepatocellular, melanoma or renal cell carcinoma were enrolled in the trial. Before TCR sequencing, CD4+ T cells and CD8+ T cells from peripheral blood were sorted into separate populations. Genomic DNA was extracted from sorted cells for sequencing of the TCRbeta CDR3 region. The immunoSEQ Assay was used for sequencing of TCRbeta CDR3 regions. This immuneACCESS table, as held by TCRdb, lists in-frame sequences with V and J called but not all clones. Of the missing ones, under half trace to an unresolved V gene in checked studies; the others have no known cause. Recorded for this sample are tens of thousands of clones; approximately 95% of them occurred a single time. The top ten clonotypes cover approximately 11% of the sample.

A note on this clone: Its cognate antigen has yet to be identified. Base quality data are lacking; no much larger clone is found one base away.

V is clipped by 6 bases and J by 0 bases, and the sequence between their germline boundaries is 15 bases long. The CDR3 sequence holds 17 residues, the cysteine and phenylalanine included. Only CDR3 DNA is held: 51 bases, read in frame from base 1. CDR1 and CDR2 are drawn from the germline V gene (reference sequence): SEHNR, FQNEAQ. Recombination joined TRBV7-9 with TRBJ2-6; the D gene is possibly TRBD2, with 5 bases matching. The sequencing here drew on CD4+ or CD8+ T cells sorted from blood, taken in a trial of the OX40 agonist ivuxolimab. This sequence originates from an adult with an advanced solid tumor such as melanoma, head and neck, liver or kidney cancer. CDR3 reads: CASSHTPEGSGANVLTF. The DNA sequence is given as TGTGCCAGCAGTCATACTCCAGAGGGCTCTGGGGCCAACGTCCTGACTTTC.